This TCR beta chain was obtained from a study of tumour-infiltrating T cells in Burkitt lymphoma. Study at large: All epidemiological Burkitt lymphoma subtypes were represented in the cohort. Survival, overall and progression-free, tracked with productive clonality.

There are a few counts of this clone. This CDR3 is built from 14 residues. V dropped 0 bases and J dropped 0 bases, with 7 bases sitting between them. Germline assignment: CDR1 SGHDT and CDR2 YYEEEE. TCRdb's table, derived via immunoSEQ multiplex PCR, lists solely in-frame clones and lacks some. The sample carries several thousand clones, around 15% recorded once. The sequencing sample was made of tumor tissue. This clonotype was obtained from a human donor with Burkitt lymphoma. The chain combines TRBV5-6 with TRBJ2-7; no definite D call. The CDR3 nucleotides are TGTGCCAGCAGCTTGGACAGCTTCTCCTACGAGCAGTACTTC. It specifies CASSLDSFSYEQYF.